The entry below describes one T cell receptor beta chain. This clone's antigen is unknown. Per-base qualities were not stored, and no clone one base away is much larger. The CDR3 regions of human TCRbeta chains were subjected to immunosequencing. Per the original workflow: Repertoire TCRs were checked for matches against a reference library of SARS-CoV-2-specific TCRs that had been generated using the MIRA antigen-specificity platform. Breadth meant the fraction of unique TCRs that were SARS-CoV-2-associated, whereas depth meant the fraction of total T cells that were SARS-CoV-2-associated. Each spike-specific TCR was assigned to its reactive spike region and to a CD4 or CD8 class using the MIRA data. Log10-transformed breadth and depth values were compared by one-way ANOVA with Sidak's multiple comparisons tests. TCRdb took over this immuneACCESS table, retaining in-frame rearrangements with V and J assigned. Such tables are incomplete; in checked studies, under half of the missing clones stem from an unresolved V gene, and the remainder is unexplained. The DNA gave D and trimming, while V, J and clone size come from that table. This sample comprises about 84,000 clones, approximately 85% of them detected only once. The leading ten clones occupy 9.5% to 13% of the sample.

This entry comes from a study of T cell responses to AZD1222 COVID-19 vaccine (dated by TCRdb to the early 2020s). Background on the whole study: TCR sequencing was performed for 230 to 250 trial participants, of whom approximately 200 were given two doses of AZD1222 and some 26 were given two doses of MenACWY control vaccine. Trial participants were enrolled by age into 18-55, 56-69 and 70-plus year subgroups, with 148, 28 and 57 TCR-sequenced participants respectively.

The sample's time point, from its label and the paper: about 28 days (+/-7) after the second vaccine dose. AZD1222 recipients given second doses at about 4 weeks or at about 12 weeks were pooled, since spike-specific TCR depth and breadth were not found to differ between the two schedules. Vaccinee samples were obtained from the UK trials COV001 and COV002, which included a single-blind randomized controlled phase 2/3 trial of AZD1222 (ChAdOx1 nCoV-19) in healthy adults. For TCRbeta chain sequencing, PBMC samples from trial participants were taken at day 0 and at day 28 after the second dose. Broad study findings and their caveats: Because no day 14 peak-response samples were available, repertoires were characterized only after the peak T cell response. The vaccine-associated CD4 TCRs covered the entire spike protein, and the dominant responses fell in regions 160-218 and 743-854. After two AZD1222 doses, both the breadth and the depth of spike-specific TCRs were significantly higher than at day 0 and than in MenACWY recipients. Only five or six AZD1222 recipients were SARS-CoV-2 seropositive at baseline, limiting conclusions about previously exposed vaccinees. The 56-69-year group was small, and its depth increase did not reach significance, likely because of low power. Participants were mostly white British, with more females than males. The authors suggested clonal diversity may have been underestimated. Reportedly, almost half of the unique spike-specific TCRs recognized epitopes lying outside the regions that are mutated in the B.1.351 and B.1.1.7 variants.

The source material was peripheral blood, sampled 28 days after the second AZD1222 dose. The clonotype originates from an adult who received the AZD1222 COVID-19 vaccine.

Here is the DNA: TGTGCCAGCAGCCTCAGCGGGACTGCACGGCCAGATACGCAGTATTTT. It specifies CASSLSGTARPDTQYF. The V and J segments used are TRBV7-2 and TRBJ2-3; the central 7 bases match TRBD2. The germline V gene encodes CDR1 SGHTA and CDR2 FQGNSA. V is cut back by 5 bases and J by 4 bases, with 12 bases in the junction unmatched. From the cysteine up to the phenylalanine, the CDR3 has a length of 16 residues. The entry retains the CDR3 DNA only, 48 bases that are in frame from base 1.